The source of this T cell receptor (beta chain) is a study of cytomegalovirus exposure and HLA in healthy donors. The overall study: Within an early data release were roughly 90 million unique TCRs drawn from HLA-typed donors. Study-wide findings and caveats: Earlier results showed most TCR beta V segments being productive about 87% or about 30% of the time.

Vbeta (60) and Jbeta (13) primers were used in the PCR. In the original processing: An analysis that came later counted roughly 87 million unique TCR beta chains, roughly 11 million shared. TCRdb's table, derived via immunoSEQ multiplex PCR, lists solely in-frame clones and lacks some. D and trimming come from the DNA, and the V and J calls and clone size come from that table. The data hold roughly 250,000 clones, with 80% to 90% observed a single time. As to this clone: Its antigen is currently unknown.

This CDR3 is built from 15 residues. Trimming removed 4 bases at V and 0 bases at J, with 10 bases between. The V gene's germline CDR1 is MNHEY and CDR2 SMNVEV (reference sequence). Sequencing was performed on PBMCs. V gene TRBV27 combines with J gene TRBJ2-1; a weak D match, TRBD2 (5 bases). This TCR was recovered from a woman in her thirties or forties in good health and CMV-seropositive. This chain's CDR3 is CASSSDYLSYNEQFF. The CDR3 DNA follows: TGTGCCAGCAGTTCAGACTACCTCTCCTACAATGAGCAGTTCTTC.